The 7 T cell receptor beta chains presented below share a single source sample, sequenced in a study of human T cells and chemical hapten exposure. The time point is: pre-sensitization, week 0. Stated treatment: therapeutic diphenylcyclopropenone sensitization with weekly scalp DPC. From the RACE reads, TCRdb called clonotypes with MiXCR, one entry per CDR3 protein. The table lists 270,000 or so distinct CDR3 sequences, 7.5% to 9% of them singletons. The material was whole blood, obtained in connection with sensitization to the hapten diphenylcyclopropenone (DPC). The receptors here all came from a man between 18 and 35 years old with alopecia areata. Some clones in this sample may be carry-over from other donors' samples.

The chain joins TRBV5-1 to TRBJ2-7; 9 bases are shared with TRBD1. Germline V gene data show CDR1 as SGHRS and CDR2 as YFSETQ. Trimming at V came to 2 bases and at J to 3 bases, leaving 6 bases not matched to a gene. CDR3 length: 15 amino acids. The CDR3 nucleotides are TGCGCCAGCAGCTTCGACGGGACAGGGATCTACGAGCAGTACTTC. Its protein product is CASSFDGTGIYEQYF.

In this sample, this clonotype turned up many times. The chain carries TRBV29-1 and TRBJ2-3; tentatively, D is TRBD1 (7 bases). Germline V gene lookup returns CDR1 SQVTM and CDR2 ANQGSEA. This CDR3 has 15 residues. V shed 4 bases and J shed 4 bases, with 18 bases lying between them. CDR3 DNA: TGCAGCGTTGCCTACAGGGGACTCCTGTCAGATACGCAGTATTTT. Translation gives CSVAYRGLLSDTQYF.

This clonotype showed up just a few times. The gene calls are TRBV6-2 or TRBV6-3 and TRBJ1-1; D is undetermined. CDR1 and CDR2 from the germline V gene are MNHEY and SVGEGT. The CDR3 consists of 13 residues. Between the trimmed V and J ends, which lost 2 bases and 2 bases, there was a span of 6 bases. The CDR3: CASSYRANTEAFF. The CDR3 DNA reads TGTGCCAGCAGTTACAGGGCTAACACTGAAGCTTTCTTT.

In this sample, this clonotype turned up many times. This chain connects TRBV7-9 to TRBJ1-6; no reliable D call. The CDR3 consists of 14 residues. Trimming took 5 bases from V and 10 from J, leaving 15 bases between them. Germline V gives CDR1 SEHNR, CDR2 FQNEAQ (reference sequence). The CDR3 protein is CASSDGGPKSPLHF. Written as DNA, the CDR3 is TGTGCCAGCAGCGATGGAGGGCCCAAGTCACCCCTCCACTTT.

This clonotype was seen a few times. The chain links TRBV7-9 to TRBJ1-5; D possibly corresponds to TRBD1 (5 bases). Trimming cost V 1 base and J 4 bases, with 14 bases left between them. Germline assignment: CDR1 SEHNR and CDR2 FQNEAQ (reference sequence). The CDR3 covers 16 residues. CDR3 loop: CASSLGRGASNQPQHF. For the CDR3, the DNA is TGTGCCAGCAGCTTAGGCCGTGGGGCTTCGAATCAGCCCCAGCATTTT. Full variable domain (rest looked up from reference TRBV7-9 and TRBJ1-5): DTGVSQNPRHKITKRGQNVTFRCDPISEHNRLYWYRQTLGQGPEFLTYFQNEAQLEKSRLLSDRFSAERPKGSFSTLEIQRTEQGDSAMYLCASSLGRGASNQPQHFGDGTRLSIL.

This clonotype was observed a handful of times. J is TRBJ2-2 and V is TRBV28; either TRBD1 or TRBD2 may supply D (6 bases each). Trimming pared 5 bases from V and 0 bases from J, leaving 16 bases between. Germline values: CDR1 MDHEN, CDR2 SYDVKM. The CDR3 totals 17 residues. CDR3 nucleotides: TGTGCCAGCAGTACCTTGGGGGGCCCAGCGAACACCGGGGAGCTGTTTTTT. Amino acid sequence: CASSTLGGPANTGELFF.

The V gene is TRBV20-1, the J gene TRBJ2-4, with 7 bases fitting TRBD1. The CDR3 has 13 residues. The trim removed 3 bases at V and 2 bases at J, leaving 1 base unmatched. Germline V lookup: CDR1 DFQATT, CDR2 SNEGSKA (reference sequence). DNA of the CDR3: TGCAGTGCTAGGGGACAGTCCAAAAACATTCAGTACTTC. This encodes CSARGQSKNIQYF.